The 31 T cell receptor beta chains presented below share a single source sample, sequenced in a study of regulatory dendritic cells for organ transplantation. Generated by immunoSEQ multiplex PCR, the TCRdb table keeps only in-frame clones and is missing some. Of 25,000 to 30,000 clones in the sample, approximately 81% are singletons; the top ten hold approximately 0.44%. Sequencing was performed on naive CD8+ T cells from blood. Subset in this sample: CD45RA+ naive T cells. The receptors here all came from a human donor in good health.

V gene TRBV27 combines with J gene TRBJ2-7; 9 bases line up with TRBD2. The V gene end was trimmed by 2 bases and the J gene end by 4 bases; junction bases not matched to a gene: 3. The CDR3 totals 14 residues. CDR1 and CDR2 from the germline V gene are MNHEY and SMNVEV (reference sequence). The CDR3 nucleotides are TGTGCCAGCAGTTTAAGGGGACTAGCATACGAGCAGTACTTC. Amino acids: CASSLRGLAYEQYF.

The V and J genes are TRBV7-3 and TRBJ2-1; the D gene is possibly TRBD2 (6 bases). The CDR3 consists of 15 residues. Germline assignment: CDR1 SGHTA and CDR2 FQGTGA. V dropped 0 bases and J dropped 5 bases, with 11 bases sitting between them. CDR3 residues: CASSLTGLPHNEQFF. The CDR3 DNA reads TGTGCCAGCAGCTTAACAGGACTACCCCACAATGAGCAGTTCTTC.

V and J are TRBV5-4 and TRBJ2-7; 9 bases fit TRBD1. The V gene end was trimmed by 4 bases and the J gene end by 2 bases; junction bases not matched to a gene: 4. Germline CDR1 is SGHNT and CDR2 is YYREEE (reference sequence). The CDR3 runs 14 residues. This CDR3 is CASSAGQGTYEQYF. In nucleotides, the CDR3 is TGTGCCAGCAGCGCGGGACAGGGAACCTACGAGCAGTACTTC.

V usage is TRBV10-3 and J usage is TRBJ1-2; 8 bases match TRBD1. V lost 0 bases to trimming and J lost 8 bases; unmatched junction nucleotides: 14. Germline V lookup: CDR1 ENHRY, CDR2 SYGVKD. CDR3 length equals 17 residues. The CDR3 here is CAISESLMTGEERGYTF. The CDR3 nucleotides read TGTGCCATCAGTGAGTCTCTTATGACAGGGGAGGAGAGGGGCTACACCTTC.

This rearrangement joins TRBV15 to TRBJ2-2, with D perhaps matching TRBD2 (6 bases). Germline V gene sequence: CDR1 LNHNV, CDR2 YYDKDF (reference sequence). The CDR3 is 17 residues long. V was cut by 0 bases and J by 2 bases, with 13 bases left in between. In nucleotides, the CDR3 is TGTGCCACCAGCAGAGATATACTAGCTGCAAACACCGGGGAGCTGTTTTTT. It encodes CATSRDILAANTGELFF.

The chain employs TRBV7-6 and TRBJ2-7, with 7 bases aligning to TRBD1. With 5 bases clipped from V and 0 bases from J, the junction kept 7 bases outside the gene matches. This CDR3 region has 15 residues. Germline CDR1 reads SGHVS; CDR2 reads FNYEAQ. CDR3 sequence: CASSQLGQNSYEQYF. CDR3 in DNA: TGTGCCAGCAGCCAGCTGGGACAGAACTCCTACGAGCAGTACTTC. The full variable domain, its missing parts supplied by reference TRBV7-6 and TRBJ2-7, is GAGVSQSPRYKVTKRGQDVALRCDPISGHVSLYWYRQALGQGPEFLTYFNYEAQQDKSGLPNDRFSAERPEGSISTLTIQRTEQRDSAMYRCASSQLGQNSYEQYFGPGTRLTVT.

This chain joins TRBV9 and TRBJ2-3, with 11 bases aligning to TRBD2. V dropped 2 bases and J dropped 4; count of bases not matched to a gene: 3. Germline V gives CDR1 SGDLS, CDR2 YYNGEE. The CDR3 length is 15 residues. Here the CDR3 DNA reads TGTGCCAGCAGCGTTAGCGGGGGGGCACCAGATACGCAGTATTTT. Protein sequence: CASSVSGGAPDTQYF. Full variable domain (outside the CDR3, taken from reference TRBV9 and TRBJ2-3): DSGVTQTPKHLITATGQRVTLRCSPRSGDLSVYWYQQSLDQGLQFLIQYYNGEERAKGNILERFSAQQFPDLHSELNLSSLELGDSALYFCASSVSGGAPDTQYFGPGTRLTVL.

V and J are TRBV6-5 and TRBJ2-7, with D tentatively TRBD1 (6 bases). Trimming cost V 11 bases and J 3 bases, with 20 bases left between them. The germline V gene encodes CDR1 MNHEY and CDR2 SVGAGI. The CDR3 contains 14 residues. The CDR3 spells CASTSRGTNYEQYF. In DNA, the CDR3 is TGTGCCTCGACCAGCCGTGGGACAAACTACGAGCAGTACTTC.

V is TRBV27 and J is TRBJ1-5; the D is unclear. Germline V gene lookup returns CDR1 MNHEY and CDR2 SMNVEV (reference sequence). V lost 4 bases and J lost 0, with 7 bases in between. This CDR3 region has 14 residues. The CDR3 protein is CASSSGNSNQPQHF. The CDR3 DNA reads TGTGCCAGCAGTTCCGGGAATAGCAATCAGCCCCAGCATTTT.

The table lists this clone with a few counts. The chain joins TRBV7-6 to TRBJ2-4, with D tentatively TRBD1 (5 bases). Germline V gene sequence: CDR1 SGHVS, CDR2 FNYEAQ. V lost 11 bases and J 3 bases, leaving 14 bases between the germline ends. The CDR3 length is 13 residues. The CDR3 is CAVWGGSKNIQYF. CDR3 in DNA: TGTGCCGTCTGGGGCGGCAGCAAAAACATTCAGTACTTC.

This chain connects TRBV5-4 to TRBJ2-2; D may be TRBD2 (6 bases). This CDR3 region has 13 residues. The ends were cut back, 3 bases at V and 3 bases at J, with 6 bases in the middle. Looked up from germline, CDR1 is SGHNT and CDR2 is YYREEE (reference sequence). The CDR3 DNA follows: TGTGCCAGCAGCTGGGGGGACACCGGGGAGCTGTTTTTT. Protein product: CASSWGDTGELFF.

This clone was counted a single time. V gene TRBV14 combines with J gene TRBJ2-1; D may be TRBD2 (6 bases). Trimming stripped 6 bases from V and 1 base from J, with 13 bases between. CDR1 is SGHDN and CDR2 is FVKESK in the germline V gene. The CDR3 consists of 15 residues. CDR3 amino acids: CASSPVGGSYNEQFF. The DNA for the CDR3 is TGTGCCAGCAGTCCCGTGGGGGGTTCCTACAATGAGCAGTTCTTC. The whole variable domain, filled in from reference TRBV14 and TRBJ2-1, reads EAGVTQFPSHSVIEKGQTVTLRCDPISGHDNLYWYRRVMGKEIKFLLHFVKESKQDESGMPNNRFLAERTGGTYSTLKVQPAELEDSGVYFCASSPVGGSYNEQFFGPGTRLTVL.

The chain uses TRBV7-8 and TRBJ2-5; 14 bases match TRBD2. The J segment lost 4 bases and the V segment lost 6 bases, leaving 10 bases of the junction unmatched. Germline V gene data show CDR1 as SGHVS and CDR2 as FQNEAQ. The CDR3 totals 17 residues. Written as DNA, the CDR3 is TGTGCCAGCAGGTTGGGACTAGCGGGGGCCTTTTTAGAGACCCAGTACTTC. Amino acids: CASRLGLAGAFLETQYF.

This clone was counted between two and nine times. The chain is built from TRBV5-4 and TRBJ1-1, with D maybe TRBD1 (5 bases). Germline V gene data show CDR1 as SGHNT and CDR2 as YYREEE (reference sequence). V was cut by 0 bases and J by 0 bases, with 6 bases left in between. The CDR3 contains 14 residues. The CDR3 nucleotides are TGTGCCAGCAGCTTGGGACAGATGAACACTGAAGCTTTCTTT. Protein sequence: CASSLGQMNTEAFF.

This clone occurred a few times. This sequence joins TRBV7-9 and TRBJ2-3; 7 positions agree with TRBD2. The V segment lost 5 bases and the J segment 0 bases; nucleotides outside the gene matches: 5. The CDR3 totals 15 residues. Looked up from germline, CDR1 is SEHNR and CDR2 is FQNEAQ (reference sequence). As DNA, the CDR3 is TGTGCCAGCAGCCCAAGCGGGGCTAGCACAGATACGCAGTATTTT. Protein sequence: CASSPSGASTDTQYF.

The chain links TRBV9 to TRBJ2-1; a weak D match, TRBD2 (5 bases). V dropped 3 bases and J dropped 4 bases, with 17 bases sitting between them. This CDR3 is built from 16 residues. CDR1 and CDR2 (germline): SGDLS, YYNGEE. CDR3 nucleotide sequence: TGTGCCAGCAGCGCCTTCGAGGGTGGGATATACAATGAGCAGTTCTTC. Its protein product is CASSAFEGGIYNEQFF.

The gene calls are TRBV6-5 and TRBJ2-7, with a possible D match to TRBD2 (5 bases). This CDR3 is built from 13 residues. The germline V and J ends were trimmed by 2 bases and 4 bases, with 9 bases remaining between them. The germline CDR1 and CDR2 sequences are MNHEY and SVGAGI. The CDR3, as DNA: TGTGCCAGCAGTTACGAACGGACTTACGAGCAGTACTTC. Translated: CASSYERTYEQYF.

The V call is TRBV20-1, the J call TRBJ2-7, with no clear D. The ends were cut back, 2 bases at V and 4 bases at J, with 6 bases in the middle. CDR3 length: 11 amino acids. The germline V gene has CDR1 DFQATT and CDR2 SNEGSKA (reference sequence). The CDR3 DNA reads as TGCAGTGCTAGACAGGATTACGAGCAGTACTTC. Protein product: CSARQDYEQYF.

The rearrangement uses TRBV5-1 and TRBJ1-2; the match to TRBD1 covers 9 bases. Trimming at V came to 0 bases and at J to 4 bases, leaving 4 bases not matched to a gene. CDR1 is SGHRS, CDR2 YFSETQ, per germline. The CDR3 loop spans 15 amino acids. The CDR3 coding sequence is TGCGCCAGCAGCTTGGACAGGGGGCCGGCCTATGGCTACACCTTC. Translation: CASSLDRGPAYGYTF.

The rearrangement joins TRBV7-9 to TRBJ2-7; 7 nucleotides align to TRBD2. The CDR3 totals 13 residues. The J segment lost 1 base and the V segment lost 6 bases, leaving 3 bases of the junction unmatched. Germline-derived CDR1 and CDR2 are SEHNR and FQNEAQ (reference sequence). This chain's CDR3 is CASSGGGSYEQYF. The CDR3 DNA is TGTGCCAGCAGTGGGGGGGGGTCCTACGAGCAGTACTTC.

The chain carries TRBV28 and TRBJ1-6; the D gene is possibly TRBD1 (6 bases). V lost 2 bases and J lost 6, with 17 bases in between. Germline V lookup: CDR1 MDHEN, CDR2 SYDVKM. This CDR3 is built from 17 residues. CDR3 residues: CASSLGARDIGNSPLHF. The CDR3 DNA reads as TGTGCCAGCAGTTTAGGGGCTAGGGACATCGGTAATTCACCCCTCCACTTT.

V gene TRBV19 combines with J gene TRBJ1-1; perhaps TRBD1 as D (5 bases). Between the trimmed V and J ends, which lost 7 bases and 1 base, there was a span of 13 bases. The CDR3 loop spans 14 amino acids. CDR1 is LNHDA, CDR2 SQIVND, per germline (reference sequence). CDR3 amino acids: CASIGRGKNTEAFF. CDR3 DNA sequence: TGTGCCAGTATTGGGAGGGGTAAGAACACTGAAGCTTTCTTT.

This clone was counted once. The chain couples TRBV5-8 to TRBJ2-7; 7 nucleotides line up with TRBD1. CDR1 is SGHTS, CDR2 YDEGEE, per germline. V gave up 0 bases and J gave up 5 bases; unmatched junction bases: 8. The CDR3 loop spans 15 amino acids. CDR3 amino acids: CASSLAVTGYHEQYF. CDR3 bases: TGTGCCAGCAGCTTGGCCGTGACAGGGTATCACGAGCAGTACTTC.

V and J are TRBV2 and TRBJ1-1; possible D gene TRBD1, 6 bases. The germline gives CDR1 SNHLY, CDR2 FYNNEI. The CDR3 has 14 residues. Trimming stripped 3 bases from V and 1 base from J, with 9 bases between. The DNA for the CDR3 is TGTGCCAGCAGTGAGGACAGTTCGAACACTGAAGCTTTCTTT. Its translation: CASSEDSSNTEAFF.

This clone is a singleton in its sample. J is TRBJ1-1 and V is TRBV7-9, with TRBD1 as a possible D gene (5 bases). The CDR3 is 12 amino acids. V lost 3 bases and J 5 bases, leaving 7 bases between the germline ends. CDR1 is SEHNR, CDR2 FQNEAQ, per germline (reference sequence). The CDR3 DNA follows: TGTGCCAGCAGCTTCGGACAAACTGAAGCTTTCTTT. It codes for CASSFGQTEAFF. Full variable domain (outside the CDR3, taken from reference TRBV7-9 and TRBJ1-1): DTGVSQNPRHKITKRGQNVTFRCDPISEHNRLYWYRQTLGQGPEFLTYFQNEAQLEKSRLLSDRFSAERPKGSFSTLEIQRTEQGDSAMYLCASSFGQTEAFFGQGTRLTVV.

V is TRBV13 and J is TRBJ2-7; 11 positions match TRBD1. J was trimmed by 2 bases and V by 6 bases; bases with no gene match: 3. The CDR3 has 14 residues. Looked up from germline, CDR1 is PRHDT and CDR2 is FYEKMQ (reference sequence). In nucleotides, the CDR3 is TGTGCCAGCAGGGAGGGACAGGGGGCCTACGAGCAGTACTTC. Residues: CASREGQGAYEQYF. Variable domain in full (rest from reference TRBV13 and TRBJ2-7): AAGVIQSPRHLIKEKRETATLKCYPIPRHDTVYWYQQGPGQDPQFLISFYEKMQSDKGSIPDRFSAQQFSDYHSELNMSSLELGDSALYFCASREGQGAYEQYFGPGTRLTVT.

This sequence joins TRBV27 and TRBJ1-5; 9 bases line up with TRBD1. With 5 bases clipped from V and 1 base from J, the junction kept 24 bases outside the gene matches. CDR1 is MNHEY and CDR2 is SMNVEV in the germline V gene (reference sequence). This CDR3 spans 22 amino acids. Here the CDR3 DNA reads TGTGCCAGCAGTCCACCAACCAACGGGGACAGGGCACCAAGGGGAAGCAATCAGCCCCAGCATTTT. It codes for CASSPPTNGDRAPRGSNQPQHF.

V is TRBV7-3 and J is TRBJ1-1; perhaps TRBD1 as D (5 bases). Germline-derived CDR1 and CDR2 are SGHTA and FQGTGA. There are 19 residues in the CDR3. Between the trimmed V and J ends, which lost 2 bases and 0 bases, there was a span of 22 bases. CDR3 in DNA: TGTGCCAGCAGCTTATCACCCCAGGGTTTTGGACGTATGAACACTGAAGCTTTCTTT. This gives the protein CASSLSPQGFGRMNTEAFF.

In nucleotides, the CDR3 is TGTGCCAGCAGCTCCCCTACCCAAGAGACCCAGTACTTC. Its protein product is CASSSPTQETQYF. The chain has TRBV11-2 and TRBJ2-5; D is unclear. Germline values: CDR1 SGHAT, CDR2 FQNNGV. The CDR3 extends over 13 amino acids. With 4 bases removed from V and 1 base from J, the gap between germline ends came to 7 bases.

The J gene is TRBJ1-1, the V gene TRBV5-1; perhaps TRBD1 as D (5 bases). The CDR3 contains 14 residues. Germline CDR1 is SGHRS and CDR2 is YFSETQ. The V gene lost 1 base and the J gene lost 0 bases, with 7 bases spanning the gap. The CDR3 DNA is TGCGCCAGCAGCTTGAGGACAATGAACACTGAAGCTTTCTTT. Protein: CASSLRTMNTEAFF.

V is TRBV4-3 and J is TRBJ2-7, with TRBD2 matching over 9 bases. CDR1 is LGHNA, CDR2 YSLEER, per germline. The J segment lost 3 bases and the V segment lost 1 base, leaving 4 bases of the junction unmatched. This CDR3 spans 15 amino acids. In DNA, the CDR3 is TGCGCCAGCAGCCAAGTTGATAGCGGGGGCTACGAGCAGTACTTC. It translates to CASSQVDSGGYEQYF.